These 19 T cell receptor beta chains were all obtained from the same sample, sequenced in a study of blood T cell repertoires in COVID-19. Some clones are missing from TCRdb's copy, which holds only in-frame ones; the method was immunoSEQ multiplex PCR. This sample has approximately 300,000 clones, with roughly 90% found just once. The sample was PBMCs or T cells enriched from blood (not recorded which). The receptors come from a woman in her 30s who had been exposed to COVID-19.

The chain links TRBV3-1 (or the pseudogene TRBV3-2) to TRBJ1-1, with unresolved D. The CDR3 consists of 14 residues. V lost 1 base and J lost 1, with 7 bases in between. Germline V CDR1 and CDR2: LGHDT, YNNKEL (reference sequence). CDR3 DNA sequence: TGTGCCAGCAGCCAAGGTCAGGCGAACACTGAAGCTTTCTTT. Protein: CASSQGQANTEAFF.

This clone was recorded a few times. This chain uses TRBV5-4 with TRBJ2-7; no clear D gene. The V gene's germline CDR1 is SGHNT and CDR2 YYREEE (reference sequence). V was pared by 1 base and J by 1 base, with 6 bases between. The CDR3 loop spans 13 amino acids. Here the CDR3 DNA reads TGTGCCAGCAGCTTGACAGAATCCTACGAGCAGTACTTC. It translates to CASSLTESYEQYF.

Only one count was recorded for this clone. This chain uses TRBV30 with TRBJ1-6; D unresolved. With 0 bases removed from V and 8 bases from J, the gap between germline ends came to 23 bases. The CDR3 loop spans 18 amino acids. Germline-derived CDR1 and CDR2 are GTSNPN and SVGIG (reference sequence). The DNA for the CDR3 is TGTGCCTGGAGTGTAAACTCCGAAGGGTCTAGCCGGGATTCACCCCTCCACTTT. It specifies CAWSVNSEGSSRDSPLHF. Variable domain in full (rest from reference TRBV30 and TRBJ1-6): SQTIHQWPATLVQPVGSPLSLECTVEGTSNPNLYWYRQAAGRGLQLLFYSVGIGQISSEVPQNLSASRPQDRQFILSSKKLLLSDSGFYLCAWSVNSEGSSRDSPLHFGNGTRLTVT.

The chain uses TRBV18 and TRBJ2-1, with 8 bases lining up with TRBD1. Germline V lookup: CDR1 KGHSH, CDR2 LQKENI. This CDR3 comprises 15 residues. V shed 5 bases, J shed 4 bases, and the junction held 7 bases outside the gene matches. CDR3 sequence: CASSSRQGLYNEQFF. CDR3 bases: TGTGCCAGCTCATCCCGACAGGGGTTGTACAATGAGCAGTTCTTC.

This sequence joins TRBV5-1 and TRBJ1-2, with TRBD1 matching 8 bases. CDR1 SGHRS and CDR2 YFSETQ come from the germline V gene. The CDR3 loop spans 14 amino acids. Trimming cost V 3 bases and J 7 bases; bases outside gene matches: 8. The CDR3 is CASSSDRGISGYTF. As DNA, the CDR3 is TGCGCCAGCAGCTCAGACAGGGGAATCTCTGGCTACACCTTC.

This sequence joins TRBV6-5 and TRBJ2-7; D is possibly TRBD2 (6 bases). The CDR3 covers 13 residues. V gave up 0 bases and J gave up 6 bases, with 9 bases separating them. CDR1 is MNHEY, CDR2 SVGAGI, per germline. CDR3 residues: CASSYSEGSEQYF. Here the CDR3 DNA reads TGTGCCAGCAGTTACTCGGAGGGGAGCGAGCAGTACTTC.

The V call is TRBV19, the J call TRBJ1-6; 7 bases agree with TRBD1. Germline V CDR1 and CDR2: LNHDA, SQIVND (reference sequence). CDR3 length: 18 residues. With V trimmed by 10 bases and J by 5 bases, 20 bases remained unmatched. CDR3 region: CATILPGQAIKNNSPLHF. The CDR3 DNA reads as TGTGCCACCATCCTTCCTGGACAGGCGATTAAGAATAATTCACCCCTCCACTTT.

The rearrangement links TRBV25-1 to TRBJ2-3; D is perhaps TRBD2 (6 bases). The CDR3 is made up of 15 amino acids. With 3 bases removed from V and 5 bases from J, the gap between germline ends came to 15 bases. Germline lookup yields CDR1 MGHDK and CDR2 SYGVNS. The CDR3 loop is CASSEGTAPRDTQYF. CDR3 in DNA: TGTGCCAGCAGTGAGGGGACTGCTCCTAGAGATACGCAGTATTTT. Full variable domain (outside the CDR3, taken from reference TRBV25-1 and TRBJ2-3): EADIYQTPRYLVIGTGKKITLECSQTMGHDKMYWYQQDPGMELHLIHYSYGVNSTEKGDLSSESTVSRIRTEHFPLTLESARPSHTSQYLCASSEGTAPRDTQYFGPGTRLTVL.

The rearrangement uses TRBV6-2 or TRBV6-3 and TRBJ1-1, with a tentative D call TRBD1 (5 bases). V lost 0 bases and J 5 bases, leaving 19 bases between the germline ends. Germline CDR1 is MNHEY and CDR2 is SVGEGT. The CDR3 totals 17 residues. The CDR3 bases are TGTGCCAGCAGTTACTCTTTTACGGGCAGCCGGGGGACTGAAGCTTTCTTT. Translating it yields CASSYSFTGSRGTEAFF.

The rearrangement links TRBV12-3 or TRBV12-4 to TRBJ1-2; 7 bases agree with TRBD1. The CDR3 has 13 residues. The junction had 1 base not matched to a gene; V was cut back by 3 bases and J by 3 bases. The CDR3 coding sequence is TGTGCCAGCAGTTTTGGGACAGACTATGGCTACACCTTC. Protein: CASSFGTDYGYTF.

The chain links TRBV29-1 to TRBJ2-7; 11 bases align to TRBD1. Germline assignment: CDR1 SQVTM and CDR2 ANQGSEA. V lost 7 bases to trimming and J lost 4 bases; unmatched junction nucleotides: 6. CDR3 length equals 13 residues. The CDR3 DNA sequence: TGCAGCGCACAGGGACAGGGGGGATACGAGCAGTACTTC. This gives the protein CSAQGQGGYEQYF.

The chain links TRBV7-9 to TRBJ2-7, with D perhaps matching TRBD1 (5 bases). Germline assignment: CDR1 SEHNR and CDR2 FQNEAQ (reference sequence). The V gene lost 5 bases and the J gene lost 2 bases, with 16 bases spanning the gap. CDR3 size: 15 residues. The CDR3 here is CASSLTENYPYEQYF. The CDR3 DNA is TGTGCCAGCAGCCTGACAGAAAATTACCCCTACGAGCAGTACTTC. The whole variable domain, filled in from reference TRBV7-9 and TRBJ2-7, reads DTGVSQNPRHKITKRGQNVTFRCDPISEHNRLYWYRQTLGQGPEFLTYFQNEAQLEKSRLLSDRFSAERPKGSFSTLEIQRTEQGDSAMYLCASSLTENYPYEQYFGPGTRLTVT.

The chain carries TRBV29-1 and TRBJ2-2; 10 bases fit TRBD1. The CDR3 contains 13 residues. CDR1 is SQVTM and CDR2 is ANQGSEA in the germline V gene. Unmatched junction bases numbered 4, after V lost 6 bases and J lost 6 bases. The CDR3 region is CSVAGTGAGELFF. CDR3 DNA sequence: TGCAGCGTCGCCGGGACAGGGGCCGGGGAGCTGTTTTTT.

V is TRBV2 and J is TRBJ1-5, with 8 nucleotides matching TRBD1. There are 13 residues in the CDR3. Germline V gene lookup returns CDR1 SNHLY and CDR2 FYNNEI. The V segment lost 7 bases and the J segment 5 bases; nucleotides outside the gene matches: 4. CDR3: CASTQTGDQPQHF. The CDR3 coding sequence is TGTGCCAGCACCCAGACAGGGGATCAGCCCCAGCATTTT.

This rearrangement joins TRBV24-1 to TRBJ1-2; D unclear. V lost 3 bases, J lost 8 bases, and 12 bases lay in between. The CDR3 loop spans 13 amino acids. Germline values: CDR1 KGHDR, CDR2 SFDVKD. CDR3 sequence: CATSDPGGDGYTF. As DNA, the CDR3 is TGTGCCACCAGTGATCCCGGAGGAGACGGCTACACCTTC.

CDR3 nucleotides: TGTGCCAGCAGCCGACAGTACGAGCAGTACTTC. Translated, it gives CASSRQYEQYF. The V and J genes are TRBV12-3 or TRBV12-4 and TRBJ2-7, with TRBD1 as a possible D gene (5 bases). The CDR3 extends over 11 amino acids. Trimming removed 6 bases at V and 4 bases at J, with 7 bases between.

The V and J genes are TRBV5-6 and TRBJ2-3; D uncertain. Germline CDR1 is SGHDT and CDR2 is YYEEEE. V was trimmed by 4 bases and J by 3 bases, leaving 15 bases between them. CDR3 length equals 15 residues. CDR3 region: CASSLLSRLTDTQYF. Written as DNA, the CDR3 is TGTGCCAGCAGCCTTCTGTCCCGTTTGACAGATACGCAGTATTTT.

The count of this clone is one. The chain employs TRBV18 and TRBJ2-2, with D maybe TRBD1 (5 bases). The V end was cut by 3 bases, the J end by 7 bases, with 15 bases between. The germline gives CDR1 KGHSH, CDR2 LQKENI. This CDR3 spans 15 amino acids. The CDR3 loop reads CASSPTAGFNGELFF. The CDR3 nucleotides read TGTGCCAGCTCACCGACGGCAGGGTTTAACGGGGAGCTGTTTTTT.

The chain recombines TRBV24-1 with TRBJ2-3, with D uncertain. The germline gives CDR1 KGHDR, CDR2 SFDVKD. Deletions cut 3 bases from V and 4 bases from J, with 7 bases between. This CDR3 comprises 13 residues. As DNA, the CDR3 is TGTGCCACCAGTGATGGTGGCTCAGATACGCAGTATTTT. Amino acid sequence: CATSDGGSDTQYF.